This T cell receptor (beta chain) was observed in a study of CD8+ T cells in alopecia areata (dated by TCRdb to the late 2010s). For context, the study as a whole: The treated patients, all with moderate-to-severe alopecia areata, were enrolled in an open-label pilot trial of oral tofacitinib given at 5 to 10 mg twice daily. Scalp clonality was compared among normal scalp (n=4), patchy alopecia areata scalp (n=8), and alopecia totalis/universalis scalp (n=8). Tofacitinib was given for 6 to 18 months, followed by 6 months of follow-up off drug to assess delayed response and recurrence. Human TCRbeta sequencing covered scalp tissue and sorted CD4+ and CD8+ peripheral blood T cells from patchy and totalis/universalis alopecia areata patients and healthy controls. RNA was obtained with the PAXgene miRNA kit for fixed scalp, the miRNeasy kit for PBMCs, and the RNeasy kit for mouse skin. Tofacitinib-treated patients had biopsies at baseline and at 4 and 24 weeks of treatment, with a later scalp biopsy in several patients. Amplification of TCRbeta CDR3 regions was done by immunoSEQ multiplex PCR using 35 Vbeta forward primers and 13 Jbeta reverse primers. In both human patients and the C3H/HeJ mouse model, the study applied high-throughput TCRbeta sequencing to look at T cell clonal expansion in alopecia areata.

Looking up the germline V gene yields CDR1 SGHTA and CDR2 FQGTGA. The CDR3 measures 14 amino acids from cysteine to phenylalanine. Only the CDR3 DNA is retained, 42 bases long and in frame from the first base. Relative to germline, V is 5 bases shorter and J is 6 bases shorter, with 13 bases between their ends. What the time point label conveys for this sample: baseline before oral tofacitinib. Lesional scalp punch biopsies and peripheral blood were collected from alopecia areata patients. After PBMCs were isolated by density centrifugation and stained for CD3, CD4 and CD8, a FACSAria was used to sort CD4+ and CD8+ T cells. Points the paper makes about the study in general: Higher clonality and more expanded CD8+ clones were observed in lesional scalp than in normal scalp, particularly in alopecia totalis/universalis, a finding suggestive of antigenic drive. Shared TCR sequences between patients were less evident than in mice, which may be partly attributable to HLA diversity in the patient population. Resident alphabeta T cells in normal human skin are also sequenced, complicating scalp TCR repertoire analysis, unlike mouse skin dominated by gammadelta T cells.

With respect to this clone: Its antigen target is currently unknown. No base quality values were provided; no much bigger clone lies one nucleotide off.

The receptor library was made with the immunoSEQ multiplex PCR assay. RNA was extracted from all samples and reverse transcribed into cDNA, which served as template for TCR sequencing. First-strand cDNA was synthesized with SuperScript III using a 2:1 mix of oligo-dT and random hexamers. A synthetic immune receptor repertoire was used to measure amplification bias, and any remaining bias was corrected computationally. Per the authors' processing: Raw reads were preprocessed to remove errors, and CDR3 was defined according to IMGT conventions as the region from the conserved cysteine to phenylalanine. To get clonality, Shannon entropy was normalized by log2 of the number of productive unique TCRs and the result was subtracted from 1. Whether scalp clones were CD4 or CD8 was inferred by matching scalp TCRbeta sequences against CD4 and CD8 repertoires sorted from blood. TCRdb retrieved this table from immuneACCESS and kept in-frame rearrangements only. Not all clones are present; in checked studies, unresolved V genes account for under half, and no reason is known for the remainder. The DNA gave D and trimming, while V, J and clone size come from that table. The sample contains approximately 140,000 clones, about nine tenths of them found a single time. About 16% of the sample rests with the top ten.

The source is a human donor with alopecia areata. The rearrangement combines TRBV7-3 with TRBJ2-2, with the D segment possibly TRBD1 or TRBD2, each aligning over 6 bases. The specimen was CD8+ T cells sorted from blood, collected at week 0. The CDR3 loop reads CASSHLEGAGELFF. The base sequence is TGTGCCAGCAGCCACCTGGAGGGGGCCGGGGAGCTGTTTTTT. Here the CDR3 is joined to the reference TRBV7-3 and TRBJ2-2 genes, and the full variable domain is: GAGVSQTPSNKVTEKGKYVELRCDPISGHTALYWYRQSLGQGPEFLIYFQGTGAADDSGLPNDRFFAVRPEGSVSTLKIQRTERGDSAVYLCASSHLEGAGELFFGEGSRLTVL.